This passage covers 25 T cell receptor beta chains from one sample sequenced in a study of control samples from healthy donors and cancer patients. Sequencing used immunoSEQ multiplex PCR; TCRdb keeps in-frame clones, though not all of them. The table has about 120,000 clones, about 90% seen once. Specimen: blood. Receptor source: a man between 60 and 75 years old in good health.

The V and J genes are TRBV7-2 and TRBJ1-2; D unresolved. This CDR3 contains 18 residues. In germline, CDR1 is SGHTA, CDR2 FQGNSA. The V end was cut by 2 bases, the J end by 6 bases, with 25 bases between. The CDR3 sequence is CASSLSPGVLVGSNGYTF. DNA for the CDR3: TGTGCCAGCAGCTTATCTCCCGGTGTTTTAGTGGGGTCAAATGGCTACACCTTC.

The CDR3: CATSQPGSNEKLFF. For the CDR3, the DNA is TGTGCCACCAGCCAGCCAGGGAGTAATGAAAAACTGTTTTTT. V usage is TRBV24-1 and J usage is TRBJ1-4, with a possible D match to TRBD1 (5 bases). Trimming cost V 7 bases and J 4 bases, with 12 bases left between them. The CDR3 length is 14 residues. Per germline, CDR1 KGHDR and CDR2 SFDVKD.

The chain combines TRBV20-1 with TRBJ2-7; D is uncertain. Germline values: CDR1 DFQATT, CDR2 SNEGSKA (reference sequence). The CDR3 covers 12 residues. V dropped 3 bases and J dropped 3 bases, with 9 bases sitting between them. The CDR3, as DNA: TGCAGTGCTAGTCGCAGCCGCTACGAGCAGTACTTC. It specifies CSASRSRYEQYF.

The V and J genes are TRBV6-2 or TRBV6-3 and TRBJ2-1; 10 nucleotides match TRBD1. V was pared by 2 bases and J by 6 bases, with 10 bases of the junction left unmatched. Germline assignment: CDR1 MNHEY and CDR2 SVGEGT. CDR3 length: 17 amino acids. In DNA form, the CDR3 reads TGTGCCAGCAGTTACCCTCGACAGGGGGCAAGGGGCAATGAGCAGTTCTTC. Translation gives CASSYPRQGARGNEQFF.

This clone was detected a few times. The CDR3 spells CASRVSGHITDSPLHF. Here the CDR3 DNA reads TGTGCCAGTAGGGTCTCCGGACACATCACGGATTCACCCCTCCACTTT. This chain links TRBV19 with TRBJ1-6; D perhaps matches TRBD1 (5 bases). Germline V gene sequence: CDR1 LNHDA, CDR2 SQIVND (reference sequence). V shed 6 bases and J shed 8 bases, with 20 bases lying between them. The CDR3 covers 16 residues.

This clone showed up just a few times. The V call is TRBV5-4, the J call TRBJ2-6; D is perhaps TRBD2 (6 bases). Between the trimmed V and J ends, which lost 5 bases and 0 bases, there was a span of 9 bases. Per the germline V gene, CDR1 is SGHNT and CDR2 is YYREEE (reference sequence). This CDR3 contains 15 residues. The CDR3 DNA reads as TGTGCCAGCAGTTCCGGGAGCTCTGGGGCCAACGTCCTGACTTTC. Amino acid sequence: CASSSGSSGANVLTF.

This chain joins TRBV7-2 and TRBJ1-6; 7 nucleotides agree with TRBD1. This CDR3 region has 15 residues. The J segment lost 10 bases and the V segment lost 5 bases, leaving 11 bases of the junction unmatched. The V gene's germline CDR1 is SGHTA and CDR2 FQGNSA. CDR3 protein: CASSPQGGDISPLHF. DNA for the CDR3: TGTGCCAGCAGCCCCCAGGGGGGGGATATCTCACCCCTCCACTTT.

The CDR3 DNA reads as TGTGCCAGAAGCGGGGAGAAAAGCGGGGCCCGAGATACGCAGTATTTT. As protein: CARSGEKSGARDTQYF. The chain uses TRBV5-3 and TRBJ2-3; 7 positions agree with TRBD2. TRBV5-3 is flagged as an ORF with uncertain function. CDR3 size: 16 residues. V lost 4 bases and J lost 5; bases outside the gene matches: 13.

J is TRBJ1-1 and V is TRBV19; 7 bases map to TRBD1. V lost 1 base to trimming and J lost 4 bases; unmatched junction nucleotides: 18. CDR1 and CDR2 (germline): LNHDA, SQIVND (reference sequence). The CDR3 length is 19 residues. The CDR3 spells CASSIGQRDRAYLGTEAFF. Here the CDR3 DNA reads TGTGCCAGTAGTATAGGTCAGCGAGACAGGGCCTATTTAGGCACTGAAGCTTTCTTT.

The chain links TRBV28 to TRBJ1-2; 11 nucleotides line up with TRBD1. The V gene end was trimmed by 2 bases and the J gene end by 3 bases; junction bases not matched to a gene: 8. The CDR3 has 17 residues. Germline V gene data show CDR1 as MDHEN and CDR2 as SYDVKM. CDR3 DNA: TGTGCCAGCAGTTTAGTCGGACAGGGGGCGCATCACTATGGCTACACCTTC. Encoded protein: CASSLVGQGAHHYGYTF.

The table lists this clone with a few counts. The V gene is TRBV6-2 or TRBV6-3, the J gene TRBJ2-7; 10 nucleotides agree with TRBD1. The CDR3 runs 15 residues. Trimming took 5 bases from V and 4 from J; bases not matched to a gene: 8. Germline CDR1 is MNHEY and CDR2 is SVGEGT. The CDR3 DNA sequence: TGTGCCAGCAGTGGAGGACAGGGGGGTTTGTACGAGCAGTACTTC. Translation: CASSGGQGGLYEQYF.

J is TRBJ1-2 and V is TRBV4-3; maybe TRBD1 (6 bases). Per the germline V gene, CDR1 is LGHNA and CDR2 is YSLEER. The CDR3 has 14 amino acids. Trimming took 0 bases from V and 5 from J, leaving 10 bases between them. DNA of the CDR3: TGCGCCAGCAGCCAAGACAGGGGATCGTATGGCTACACCTTC. Its protein product is CASSQDRGSYGYTF.

The chain uses TRBV4-3 and TRBJ2-2; 12 bases line up with TRBD2. Germline-derived CDR1 and CDR2 are LGHNA and YSLEER. The CDR3 consists of 17 residues. V gave up 3 bases and J gave up 1 base; unmatched junction bases: 3. The CDR3, as DNA: TGCGCCAGCAGCCACCAACTAGCGGGGGGGAACACCGGGGAGCTGTTTTTT. The encoded protein is CASSHQLAGGNTGELFF.

Only a few counts were recorded for this clone. The V gene is TRBV19, the J gene TRBJ1-2; unclear D gene. The CDR3 is 12 amino acids. V dropped 6 bases and J dropped 3 bases, with 8 bases sitting between them. From germline, CDR1 is LNHDA and CDR2 SQIVND (reference sequence). DNA of the CDR3: TGTGCCAGTAGCCTTCTGGACTATGGCTACACCTTC. Protein: CASSLLDYGYTF.

The J gene is TRBJ2-2, the V gene TRBV11-2, with 8 bases matching TRBD1. J lost 6 bases, V lost 3 bases, and 6 bases had no gene match. Germline lookup yields CDR1 SGHAT and CDR2 FQNNGV. The CDR3 is 15 residues long. CDR3 amino acids: CASSFTQGAPGELFF. The CDR3 DNA follows: TGTGCCAGCAGCTTTACCCAGGGGGCCCCCGGGGAGCTGTTTTTT.

The chain joins TRBV7-9 to TRBJ1-5; a weak D match, TRBD1 (6 bases). V was shortened by 1 base and J by 3 bases, with 13 bases between the two germline ends. In germline, CDR1 is SEHNR, CDR2 FQNEAQ (reference sequence). CDR3 length: 16 amino acids. The CDR3 DNA reads as TGTGCCAGCAGCTTAGGTGAGGGGGGGTACAATCAGCCCCAGCATTTT. Translated: CASSLGEGGYNQPQHF. The variable domain in full, with the rest retrieved from reference TRBV7-9 and TRBJ1-5, is DTGVSQNPRHKITKRGQNVTFRCDPISEHNRLYWYRQTLGQGPEFLTYFQNEAQLEKSRLLSDRFSAERPKGSFSTLEIQRTEQGDSAMYLCASSLGEGGYNQPQHFGDGTRLSIL.

This clone has only a few counts. The chain links TRBV25-1 to TRBJ1-1; 8 bases align to TRBD1. CDR1 is MGHDK and CDR2 is SYGVNS in the germline V gene. V dropped 10 bases and J dropped 5; count of bases not matched to a gene: 12. The CDR3 runs 14 residues. CDR3 loop: CATLSRTGKTEAFF. The CDR3 DNA is TGTGCCACCCTGAGCCGGACAGGGAAAACTGAAGCTTTCTTT.

This chain connects TRBV4-3 to TRBJ1-5; D gene unclear. The CDR3 extends over 16 amino acids. The V gene lost 4 bases and the J gene lost 0 bases, with 13 bases spanning the gap. CDR1 LGHNA and CDR2 YSLEER come from the germline V gene. CDR3 residues: CASSPNTGISNQPQHF. The CDR3 nucleotides are TGCGCCAGCAGCCCCAATACGGGGATTAGCAATCAGCCCCAGCATTTT.

The chain employs TRBV6-5 and TRBJ1-1; unclear D gene. Trimming cost V 2 bases and J 7 bases, with 17 bases left between them. The germline V gene encodes CDR1 MNHEY and CDR2 SVGAGI. The length of the CDR3 is 15 residues. CDR3 loop: CASSYRVEMDGEAFF. CDR3 DNA sequence: TGTGCCAGCAGTTACAGGGTTGAGATGGATGGTGAAGCTTTCTTT.

This chain connects TRBV7-9 to TRBJ2-7; 8 nucleotides line up with TRBD1. V lost 5 bases, J lost 3 bases, and 9 bases stayed unmatched. Germline values: CDR1 SEHNR, CDR2 FQNEAQ (reference sequence). The CDR3 totals 15 residues. The CDR3 protein is CASSPDRGVFYEQYF. The CDR3 coding sequence is TGTGCCAGCAGCCCAGACAGGGGTGTGTTCTACGAGCAGTACTTC.

This rearrangement joins TRBV27 to TRBJ1-2, with D possibly being TRBD1 (5 bases). Germline assignment: CDR1 MNHEY and CDR2 SMNVEV (reference sequence). Between the trimmed V and J ends, which lost 2 bases and 2 bases, there was a span of 6 bases. The CDR3 totals 13 residues. The chain's CDR3 is CASSLRDNYGYTF. In DNA form, the CDR3 reads TGTGCCAGCAGTTTAAGGGACAACTATGGCTACACCTTC.

The CDR3 DNA sequence: TGTGCCAGCAGCAAAGCTTGGAGGGTTTCAGGAAACACCATATATTTT. Translating it yields CASSKAWRVSGNTIYF. J is TRBJ1-3 and V is TRBV21-1. TRBV21-1 is deemed a pseudogene. The CDR3 has 16 residues.

The chain has TRBV7-2 and TRBJ2-3; the match to TRBD2 covers 8 bases. CDR3 length: 15 residues. With 2 bases clipped from V and 3 bases from J, the junction kept 4 bases outside the gene matches. The germline V gene has CDR1 SGHTA and CDR2 FQGNSA. CDR3: CASSLTGGLTDTQYF. In nucleotides, the CDR3 is TGTGCCAGCAGCTTAACGGGGGGGCTGACAGATACGCAGTATTTT.

The rearrangement uses TRBV2 and TRBJ2-2; the match to TRBD1 covers 7 bases. The CDR3 spans 16 residues. V lost 1 base to trimming and J lost 5 bases; unmatched junction nucleotides: 7. CDR1 SNHLY and CDR2 FYNNEI come from the germline V gene. The CDR3 nucleotides read TGTGCCAGCAGTGAAGGTCAGGGGGTAGGAACCGGGGAGCTGTTTTTT. Its protein is CASSEGQGVGTGELFF.

This chain uses TRBV9 with TRBJ1-4; D uncertain. Trimming removed 4 bases at V and 2 bases at J, with 15 bases between. There are 16 residues in the CDR3. Germline V gene data show CDR1 as SGDLS and CDR2 as YYNGEE. The DNA for the CDR3 is TGTGCCAGCAGCTCGGAGGGTTTTATCACTAATGAAAAACTGTTTTTT. This gives the protein CASSSEGFITNEKLFF.